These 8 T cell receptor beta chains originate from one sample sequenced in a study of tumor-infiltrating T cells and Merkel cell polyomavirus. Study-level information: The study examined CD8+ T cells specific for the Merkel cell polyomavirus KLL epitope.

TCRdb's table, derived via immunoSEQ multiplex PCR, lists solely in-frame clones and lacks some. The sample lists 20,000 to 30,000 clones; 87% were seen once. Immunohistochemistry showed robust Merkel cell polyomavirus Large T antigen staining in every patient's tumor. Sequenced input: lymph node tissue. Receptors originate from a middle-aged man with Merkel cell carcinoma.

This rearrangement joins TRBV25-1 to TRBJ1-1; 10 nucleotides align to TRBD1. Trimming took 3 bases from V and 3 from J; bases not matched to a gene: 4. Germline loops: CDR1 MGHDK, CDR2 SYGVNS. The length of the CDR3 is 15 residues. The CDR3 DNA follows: TGTGCCAGCAGTGATTTCGGGACAGGGGACACTGAAGCTTTCTTT. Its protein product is CASSDFGTGDTEAFF.

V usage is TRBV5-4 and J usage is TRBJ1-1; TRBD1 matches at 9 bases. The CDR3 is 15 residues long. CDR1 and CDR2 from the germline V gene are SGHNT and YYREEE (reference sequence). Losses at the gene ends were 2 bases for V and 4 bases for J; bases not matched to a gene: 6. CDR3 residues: CASSFDRGTSTEAFF. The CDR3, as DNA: TGTGCCAGCAGCTTTGACAGGGGGACTAGCACTGAAGCTTTCTTT.

CDR3 coding DNA: TGTGCCAGCAGCGTTAGCGGGGGGGAAGAGACCCAGTACTTC. As protein: CASSVSGGEETQYF. The chain is built from TRBV9 and TRBJ2-5; TRBD2 agrees at 11 bases. V was pared by 2 bases and J by 3 bases, with 0 bases of the junction left unmatched. This CDR3 is 14 amino acids long. Germline V gives CDR1 SGDLS, CDR2 YYNGEE.

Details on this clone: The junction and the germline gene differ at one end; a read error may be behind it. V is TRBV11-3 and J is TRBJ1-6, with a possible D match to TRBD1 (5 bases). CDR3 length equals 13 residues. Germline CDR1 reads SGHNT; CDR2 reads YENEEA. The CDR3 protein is CASSLGGESPPHF. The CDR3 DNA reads TGTGCCAGCAGCTTAGGGGGGGAGTCACCCCCCCACTTT.

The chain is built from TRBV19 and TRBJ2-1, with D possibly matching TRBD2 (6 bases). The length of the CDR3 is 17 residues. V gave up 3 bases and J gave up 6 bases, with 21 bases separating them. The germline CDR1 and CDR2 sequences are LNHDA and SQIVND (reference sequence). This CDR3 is CASSMGRLAAKSNEQFF. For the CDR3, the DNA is TGTGCCAGTAGTATGGGTCGGTTAGCGGCGAAAAGCAATGAGCAGTTCTTC.

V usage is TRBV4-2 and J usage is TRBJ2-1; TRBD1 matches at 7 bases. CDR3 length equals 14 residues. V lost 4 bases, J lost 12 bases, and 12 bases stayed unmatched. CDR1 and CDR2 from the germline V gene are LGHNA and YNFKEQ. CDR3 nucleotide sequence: TGTGCCAGCAGCCTAAATGACAGGGAAATGTGGCAGTTCTTC. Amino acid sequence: CASSLNDREMWQFF.

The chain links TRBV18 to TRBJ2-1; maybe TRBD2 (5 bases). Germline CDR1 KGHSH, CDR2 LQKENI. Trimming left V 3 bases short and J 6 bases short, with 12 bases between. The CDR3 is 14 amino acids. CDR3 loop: CASSPGVDVNEQFF. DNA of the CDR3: TGTGCCAGCTCACCCGGGGTGGATGTCAATGAGCAGTTCTTC.

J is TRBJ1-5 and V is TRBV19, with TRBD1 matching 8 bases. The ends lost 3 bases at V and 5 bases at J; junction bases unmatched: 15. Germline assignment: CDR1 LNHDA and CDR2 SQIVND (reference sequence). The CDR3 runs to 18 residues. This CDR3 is CASSIRISGQGADQPQHF. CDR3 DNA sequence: TGTGCCAGTAGTATCCGAATCAGTGGACAGGGAGCTGATCAGCCCCAGCATTTT.